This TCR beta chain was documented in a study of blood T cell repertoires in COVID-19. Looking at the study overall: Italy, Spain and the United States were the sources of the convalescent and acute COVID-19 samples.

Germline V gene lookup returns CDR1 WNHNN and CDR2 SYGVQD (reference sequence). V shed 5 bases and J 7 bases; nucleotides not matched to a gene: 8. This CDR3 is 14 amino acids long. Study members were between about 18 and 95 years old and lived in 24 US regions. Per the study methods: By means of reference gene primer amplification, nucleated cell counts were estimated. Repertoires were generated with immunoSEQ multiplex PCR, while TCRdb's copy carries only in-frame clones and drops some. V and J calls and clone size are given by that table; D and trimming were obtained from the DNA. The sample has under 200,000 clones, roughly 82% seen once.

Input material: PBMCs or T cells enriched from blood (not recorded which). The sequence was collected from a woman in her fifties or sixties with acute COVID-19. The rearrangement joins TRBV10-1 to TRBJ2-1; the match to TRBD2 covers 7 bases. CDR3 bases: TGCGCCAGCAGTCCCTCGCCGGGAGGTAATGAGCAGTTCTTC. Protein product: CASSPSPGGNEQFF.